This TCR beta chain was obtained from a study of regulatory T cells in long-lasting Graves disease. Study-wide findings and caveats: Thyroid tissue went unstudied; only peripheral blood was examined.

Specified time point: persistent/refractory GD, antithyroid drugs over 5 years with positive TRAb. There was RNA extracted from PBMCs, and the TCR library was made from it. Sequencing libraries for TCR beta were prepared with iRepertoire HTBI primers and Arm-PCR of CDR3 regions. MiXCR, applied by TCRdb to the multiplex PCR reads, yields one record per CDR3 protein. The data hold more than 350,000 distinct CDR3 sequences, with roughly 21% observed a single time. V gave up 5 bases and J gave up 4 bases, with 14 bases separating them. CDR3 length equals 14 residues. Germline-derived CDR1 and CDR2 are LNHNV and YYDKDF (reference sequence). Note on this clonotype: The antigen is unknown.

J is TRBJ2-5 and V is TRBV15; D is tentatively TRBD1 or TRBD2 (7 bases each). Sequenced material: peripheral blood mononuclear cells (PBMCs), taken when the disease was refractory, from a patient treated with antithyroid drugs. This receptor was identified in a female donor with Graves disease. CDR3 DNA sequence: TGTGCCACCAGCTCAGGGGGGGCGTTAGAGACCCAGTACTTC. Translation gives CATSSGGALETQYF.